The present entry profiles one T cell receptor beta chain with its context. This sample is drawn from a study of blood T cell repertoires in COVID-19. As for the study in general: The origin of the acute and convalescent COVID-19 samples was the United States, Italy and Spain. Sample material is recorded as cDNA or gDNA derived from T cells, B-cell-depleted T cells, or PBMCs.

Participant ages covered roughly 18 to 89 years across 24 US areas. The CDR3 length is 12 residues. Germline V lookup: CDR1 GTSNPN, CDR2 SVGIG (reference sequence). Trimming pared 4 bases from V and 5 bases from J, leaving 11 bases between. As handled by the study authors: Researchers report that nucleated cell counts were estimated from reference gene primer amplification. Libraries were prepared by immunoSEQ multiplex PCR; TCRdb keeps only in-frame clonotypes and omits some of them. V and J calls and clone size follow that table, whereas D and trimming were derived from the DNA. The sample holds a few hundred thousand clones, roughly 86% seen once.

The TCR sequence derives from a man between 18 and 35 years old with acute COVID-19. Sequenced: PBMCs or T cells enriched from blood (not recorded which). The chain employs TRBV30 and TRBJ1-2, with no clear D. CDR3 DNA sequence: TGTGCCTGGACGGCTCAGGTATATGGCTACACCTTC. Its protein product is CAWTAQVYGYTF. The full variable domain, in which reference TRBV30 and TRBJ1-2 provide the parts outside the CDR3, is SQTIHQWPATLVQPVGSPLSLECTVEGTSNPNLYWYRQAAGRGLQLLFYSVGIGQISSEVPQNLSASRPQDRQFILSSKKLLLSDSGFYLCAWTAQVYGYTFGSGTRLTVV.